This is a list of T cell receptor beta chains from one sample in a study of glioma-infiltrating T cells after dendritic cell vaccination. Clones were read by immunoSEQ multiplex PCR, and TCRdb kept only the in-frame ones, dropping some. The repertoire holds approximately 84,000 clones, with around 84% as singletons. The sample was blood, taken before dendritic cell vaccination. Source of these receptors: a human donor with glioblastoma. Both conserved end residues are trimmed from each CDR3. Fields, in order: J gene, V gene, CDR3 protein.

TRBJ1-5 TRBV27 ASSRRAGLVEQPQH
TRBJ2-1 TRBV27 ASSTRLASYNEQF
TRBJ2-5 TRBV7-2 ASSRGQLQETQY
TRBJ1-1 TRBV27 ASSGLDRGHTEAF
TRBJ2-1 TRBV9 ASSGGQGLYNEQF
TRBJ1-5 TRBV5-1 ASSLGDRGGQPQH
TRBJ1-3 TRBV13 ASTYRGGAISGNTIY
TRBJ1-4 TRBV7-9 ASSFSEGLRATNEKLF
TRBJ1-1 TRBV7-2 ASSQRRTNTEAF
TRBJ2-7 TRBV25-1 ASSNRVYEQY
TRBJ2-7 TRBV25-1 ASSSPGQGTYEQY